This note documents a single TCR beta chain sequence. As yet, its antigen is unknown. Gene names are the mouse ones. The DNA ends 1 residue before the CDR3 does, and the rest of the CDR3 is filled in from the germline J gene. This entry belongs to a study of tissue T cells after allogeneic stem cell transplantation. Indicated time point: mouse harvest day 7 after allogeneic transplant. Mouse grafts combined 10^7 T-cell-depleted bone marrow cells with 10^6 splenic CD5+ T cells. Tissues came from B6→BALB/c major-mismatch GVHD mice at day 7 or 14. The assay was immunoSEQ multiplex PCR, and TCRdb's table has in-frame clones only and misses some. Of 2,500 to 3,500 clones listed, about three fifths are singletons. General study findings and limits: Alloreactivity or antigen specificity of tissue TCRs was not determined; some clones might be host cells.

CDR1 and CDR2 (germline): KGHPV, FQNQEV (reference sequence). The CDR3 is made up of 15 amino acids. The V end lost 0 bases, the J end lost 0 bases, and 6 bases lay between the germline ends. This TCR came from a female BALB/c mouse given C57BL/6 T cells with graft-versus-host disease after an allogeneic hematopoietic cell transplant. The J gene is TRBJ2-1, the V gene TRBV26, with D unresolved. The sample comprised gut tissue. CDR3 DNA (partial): TGTGCCAGCAGTCTGTCCCCAAATAACTATGCTGAGCAGTTC. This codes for CASSLSPNNYAEQF. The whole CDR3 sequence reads CASSLSPNNYAEQFF.